These 15 T cell receptor beta chains originate from one sample sequenced in a study of cytomegalovirus exposure and HLA in healthy donors. The PCR contained 60 Vbeta and 13 Jbeta primers. Assay: immunoSEQ multiplex PCR; the TCRdb copy retains only in-frame clones and omits some. The sample holds about 140,000 clones, more than 60% seen once. Sequenced sample: PBMCs. Receptors originate from a woman between 45 and 65 years old in good health and CMV-seropositive.

The chain joins TRBV19 to TRBJ2-7, with TRBD2 matching over 9 bases. Germline CDR1 reads LNHDA; CDR2 reads SQIVND (reference sequence). The V segment lost 8 bases and the J segment 1 base; nucleotides outside the gene matches: 6. The CDR3 is 14 residues long. The CDR3 protein is CASGLAGSSYEQYF. CDR3 nucleotides: TGTGCCAGTGGGCTAGCGGGGTCTTCCTACGAGCAGTACTTC.

The chain is built from TRBV9 and TRBJ1-6, with D hard to call. V lost 1 base to trimming and J lost 8 bases, with 16 bases between them. This CDR3 contains 16 residues. Germline loops: CDR1 SGDLS, CDR2 YYNGEE. DNA for the CDR3: TGTGCCAGCAGCGTAAGGATCGAGGCAGTGGATTCACCCCTCCACTTT. This sequence encodes CASSVRIEAVDSPLHF.

This clone was seen more than once but under ten times. The CDR3 DNA follows: TGTGCCAGCAGCCCTTGGGGTTTAGGGGGCCGGACTTCCACAGATACGCAGTATTTT. This sequence encodes CASSPWGLGGRTSTDTQYF. V is TRBV7-2 and J is TRBJ2-3; 7 bases agree with TRBD1. Germline loops: CDR1 SGHTA, CDR2 FQGNSA. The length of the CDR3 is 19 residues. Unmatched junction bases numbered 19, after V lost 5 bases and J lost 2 bases.

The genes are TRBV7-9 and TRBJ2-4; D is possibly TRBD2 (6 bases). The CDR3 extends over 17 amino acids. Germline assignment: CDR1 SEHNR and CDR2 FQNEAQ (reference sequence). V was cut by 5 bases and J by 0 bases, with 17 bases left in between. The CDR3 DNA reads as TGTGCCAGCAGCCTCGGGGGTGCGGGAATAGCCAAAAACATTCAGTACTTC. It encodes CASSLGGAGIAKNIQYF.

This clone occurred once. The chain joins TRBV5-4 to TRBJ2-7; D perhaps matches TRBD2 (6 bases). Germline V gene sequence: CDR1 SGHNT, CDR2 YYREEE (reference sequence). The length of the CDR3 is 14 residues. Deletions cut 3 bases from V and 7 bases from J, with 17 bases between. CDR3 amino acids: CASSSGGAPREQYF. The DNA for the CDR3 is TGTGCCAGCAGCTCCGGGGGTGCTCCTAGGGAGCAGTACTTC.

The V and J genes are TRBV6-5 and TRBJ1-2; 7 bases line up with TRBD1. CDR3 length: 13 residues. The germline V gene has CDR1 MNHEY and CDR2 SVGAGI. V lost 5 bases to trimming and J lost 2 bases; unmatched junction nucleotides: 2. The CDR3 coding sequence is TGTGCCAGCAGTCGGGGACAGAACTATGGCTACACCTTC. As protein: CASSRGQNYGYTF.

This chain links TRBV6-5 with TRBJ1-1; TRBD1 might be the D (6 bases). The ends were cut back, 4 bases at V and 1 base at J, with 16 bases in the middle. CDR1 is MNHEY and CDR2 is SVGAGI in the germline V gene. The CDR3 totals 16 residues. CDR3 residues: CASSSGARGWNTEAFF. DNA of the CDR3: TGTGCCAGCAGTTCAGGGGCGCGAGGCTGGAACACTGAAGCTTTCTTT.

This chain joins TRBV29-1 and TRBJ2-1, with TRBD2 matching over 8 bases. Per the germline V gene, CDR1 is SQVTM and CDR2 is ANQGSEA. This CDR3 spans 15 amino acids. With 1 base clipped from V and 5 bases from J, the junction kept 7 bases outside the gene matches. CDR3 sequence: CSVEVPGGANNEQFF. The CDR3 DNA is TGCAGCGTTGAAGTCCCCGGGGGGGCCAACAATGAGCAGTTCTTC.

CDR3 protein: CAWSRDEQYF. CDR3 DNA sequence: TGTGCCTGGAGCCGGGATGAACAGTATTTT. V is TRBV30 and J is TRBJ2-3, with D possibly being TRBD2 (5 bases). Germline lookup yields CDR1 GTSNPN and CDR2 SVGIG (reference sequence). The CDR3 contains 10 residues. V lost 3 bases and J lost 12, with 10 bases in between. Drawing the rest from reference TRBV30 and TRBJ2-3, the complete variable domain is SQTIHQWPATLVQPVGSPLSLECTVEGTSNPNLYWYRQAAGRGLQLLFYSVGIGQISSEVPQNLSASRPQDRQFILSSKKLLLSDSGFYLCAWSRDEQYFGPGTRLTVL.

This chain joins TRBV5-1 and TRBJ2-3; TRBD2 might be the D (6 bases). V lost 4 bases, J lost 2 bases, and 11 bases lay in between. The CDR3 is made up of 14 amino acids. Germline V gene sequence: CDR1 SGHRS, CDR2 YFSETQ. The CDR3 spells CASSPGGPTDTQYF. The CDR3 DNA reads as TGCGCCAGCAGCCCCGGGGGACCCACAGATACGCAGTATTTT. The complete variable domain, with remaining parts taken from reference TRBV5-1 and TRBJ2-3, reads KAGVTQTPRYLIKTRGQQVTLSCSPISGHRSVSWYQQTPGQGLQFLFEYFSETQRNKGNFPGRFSGRQFSNSRSEMNVSTLELGDSALYLCASSPGGPTDTQYFGPGTRLTVL.

This clone appeared once. Mismatch with germline at one junction end may stem from a read error. This sequence joins TRBV9 and TRBJ2-2; possibly TRBD2 for D (6 bases). Germline assignment: CDR1 SGDLS and CDR2 YYNGEE. The CDR3 runs to 18 residues. CDR3 DNA sequence: TGTGCCAGCAGCCCAACTCCTGAGGGGAGGTTGAACCCCGGGGAGCTGTTTTTT. The encoded protein is CASSPTPEGRLNPGELFF.

CDR3 sequence: CSVERTGTGDPGELFF. CDR3 nucleotide sequence: TGCAGCGTTGAACGTACCGGGACAGGGGATCCCGGGGAGCTGTTTTTT. The V gene is TRBV29-1, the J gene TRBJ2-2; 10 bases agree with TRBD1. The CDR3 runs 16 residues. Germline CDR1 is SQVTM and CDR2 is ANQGSEA. Losses at the gene ends were 2 bases for V and 6 bases for J; bases not matched to a gene: 9.

This clone was recorded a few times. The chain employs TRBV13 and TRBJ1-1, with TRBD1 as a possible D gene (6 bases). Germline V gives CDR1 PRHDT, CDR2 FYEKMQ (reference sequence). This CDR3 has 15 amino acids. V lost 3 bases and J 4 bases, leaving 15 bases between the germline ends. This CDR3 is CASSFGLGAGTEAFF. For the CDR3, the DNA is TGTGCCAGCAGCTTCGGGTTGGGGGCGGGCACTGAAGCTTTCTTT.

The chain combines TRBV7-2 with TRBJ2-7; 8 positions match TRBD2. Unmatched junction bases numbered 8, after V lost 5 bases and J lost 5 bases. The CDR3 covers 14 residues. Germline V CDR1 and CDR2: SGHTA, FQGNSA. In DNA form, the CDR3 reads TGTGCCAGCAGCGGCCAGAGCGGGGGAGACGAGCAGTACTTC. Protein sequence: CASSGQSGGDEQYF.

This sequence joins TRBV7-9 and TRBJ2-3, with 12 bases fitting TRBD2. This CDR3 contains 18 residues. V dropped 6 bases and J dropped 4; count of bases not matched to a gene: 14. Germline CDR1 SEHNR, CDR2 FQNEAQ (reference sequence). The CDR3 nucleotides read TGTGCCAGCAGTCAGCTAGCGGGGGGGCCTTATCTCGCAGATACGCAGTATTTT. Protein: CASSQLAGGPYLADTQYF.